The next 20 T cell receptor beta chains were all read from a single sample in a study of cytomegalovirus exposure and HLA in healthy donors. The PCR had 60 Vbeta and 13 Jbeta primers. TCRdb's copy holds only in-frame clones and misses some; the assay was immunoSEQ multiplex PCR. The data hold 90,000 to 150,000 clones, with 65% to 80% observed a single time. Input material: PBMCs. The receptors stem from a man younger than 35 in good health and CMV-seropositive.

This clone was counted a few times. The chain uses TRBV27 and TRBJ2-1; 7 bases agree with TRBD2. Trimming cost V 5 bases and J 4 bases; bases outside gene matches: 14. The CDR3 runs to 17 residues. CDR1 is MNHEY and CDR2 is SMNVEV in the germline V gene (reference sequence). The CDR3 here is CASSAGLTSREYNEQFF. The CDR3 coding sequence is TGTGCCAGCAGTGCAGGCTTGACTAGCCGCGAGTACAATGAGCAGTTCTTC.

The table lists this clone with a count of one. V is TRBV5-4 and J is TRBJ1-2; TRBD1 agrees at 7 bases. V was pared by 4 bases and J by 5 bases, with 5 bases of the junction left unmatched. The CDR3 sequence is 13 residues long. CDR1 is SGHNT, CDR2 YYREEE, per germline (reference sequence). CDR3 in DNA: TGTGCCAGCAGCCCATGGGACAGTTATGGCTACACCTTC. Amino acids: CASSPWDSYGYTF.

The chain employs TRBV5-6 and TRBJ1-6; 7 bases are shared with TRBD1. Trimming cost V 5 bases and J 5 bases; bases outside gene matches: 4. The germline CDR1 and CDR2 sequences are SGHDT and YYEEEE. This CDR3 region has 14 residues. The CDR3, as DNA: TGTGCCAGCAGACAGGACAGGCATAATTCACCCCTCCACTTT. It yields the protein CASRQDRHNSPLHF. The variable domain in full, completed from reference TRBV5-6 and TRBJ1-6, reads DAGVTQSPTHLIKTRGQQVTLRCSPKSGHDTVSWYQQALGQGPQFIFQYYEEEERQRGNFPDRFSGHQFPNYSSELNVNALLLGDSALYLCASRQDRHNSPLHFGNGTRLTVT.

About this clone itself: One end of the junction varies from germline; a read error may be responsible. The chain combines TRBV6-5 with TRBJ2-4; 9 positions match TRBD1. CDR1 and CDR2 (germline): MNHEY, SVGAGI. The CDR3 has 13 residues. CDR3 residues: CASNRQGGNSQYF. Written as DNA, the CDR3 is TGTGCCAGCAACCGACAGGGGGGAAACAGTCAGTACTTC.

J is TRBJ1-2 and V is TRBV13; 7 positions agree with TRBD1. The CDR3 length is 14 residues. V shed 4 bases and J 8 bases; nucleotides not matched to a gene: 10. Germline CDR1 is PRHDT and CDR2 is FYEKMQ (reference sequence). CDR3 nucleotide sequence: TGTGCCAGCAGCTCCAAAGACAGGGTCTCAGGCTACACCTTC. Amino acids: CASSSKDRVSGYTF.

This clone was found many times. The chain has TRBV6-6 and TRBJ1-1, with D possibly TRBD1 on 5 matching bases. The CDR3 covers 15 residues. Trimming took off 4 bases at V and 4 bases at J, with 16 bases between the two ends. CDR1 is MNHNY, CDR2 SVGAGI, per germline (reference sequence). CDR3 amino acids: CASSSYRRLGTEAFF. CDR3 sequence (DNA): TGTGCCAGCAGTTCCTACAGGAGACTGGGCACTGAAGCTTTCTTT.

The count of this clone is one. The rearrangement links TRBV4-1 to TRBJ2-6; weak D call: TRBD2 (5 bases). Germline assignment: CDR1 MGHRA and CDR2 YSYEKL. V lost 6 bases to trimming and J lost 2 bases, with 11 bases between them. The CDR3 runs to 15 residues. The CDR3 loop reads CASRTGSPGANVLTF. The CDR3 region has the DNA TGCGCCAGCAGGACGGGGTCTCCTGGGGCCAACGTCCTGACTTTC.

The DNA for the CDR3 is TGTGCCAGCAGCTTAGGACAGCCAGGGGATACGCAGTATTTT. It encodes CASSLGQPGDTQYF. This chain connects TRBV13 to TRBJ2-3; D perhaps matches TRBD1 (5 bases). CDR1 is PRHDT, CDR2 FYEKMQ, per germline (reference sequence). With 0 bases removed from V and 6 bases from J, the gap between germline ends came to 10 bases. This CDR3 has 14 residues.

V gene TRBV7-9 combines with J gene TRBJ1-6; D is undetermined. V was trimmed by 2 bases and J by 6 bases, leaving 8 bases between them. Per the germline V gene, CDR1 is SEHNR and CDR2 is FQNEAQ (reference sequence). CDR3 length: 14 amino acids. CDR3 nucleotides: TGTGCCAGCAGCTTATCGCAGGTTAATTCACCCCTCCACTTT. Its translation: CASSLSQVNSPLHF.

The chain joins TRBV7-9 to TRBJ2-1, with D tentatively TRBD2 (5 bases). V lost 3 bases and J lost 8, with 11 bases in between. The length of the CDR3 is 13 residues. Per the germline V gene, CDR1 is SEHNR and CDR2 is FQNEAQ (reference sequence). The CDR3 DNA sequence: TGTGCCAGCAGCTTCCTAGAAGCGGATGAGCAGTTCTTC. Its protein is CASSFLEADEQFF.

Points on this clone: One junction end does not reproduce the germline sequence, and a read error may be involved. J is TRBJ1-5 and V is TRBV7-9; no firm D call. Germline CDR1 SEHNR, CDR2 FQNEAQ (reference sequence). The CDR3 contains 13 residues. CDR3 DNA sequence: TGTTCCAGCAGCCTCGTGGCTAATCAGCCCCAGCATTTT. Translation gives CSSSLVANQPQHF.

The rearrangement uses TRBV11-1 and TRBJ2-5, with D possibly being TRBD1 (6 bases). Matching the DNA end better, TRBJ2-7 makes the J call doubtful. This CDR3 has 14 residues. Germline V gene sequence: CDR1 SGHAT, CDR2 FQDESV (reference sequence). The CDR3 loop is CASSLGTLNYEQYF. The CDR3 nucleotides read TGTGCCAGCAGCCTAGGGACACTGAACTACGAGCAGTACTTC.

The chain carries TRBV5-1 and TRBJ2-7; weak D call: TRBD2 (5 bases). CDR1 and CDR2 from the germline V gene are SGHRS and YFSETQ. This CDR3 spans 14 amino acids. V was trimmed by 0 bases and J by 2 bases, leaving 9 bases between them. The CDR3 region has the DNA TGCGCCAGCAGCTTGGTGGGAGAAACCTACGAGCAGTACTTC. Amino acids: CASSLVGETYEQYF.

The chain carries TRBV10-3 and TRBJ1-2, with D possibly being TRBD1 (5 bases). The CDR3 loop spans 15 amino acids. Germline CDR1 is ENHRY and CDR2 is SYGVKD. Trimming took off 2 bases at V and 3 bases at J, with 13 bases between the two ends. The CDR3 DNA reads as TGTGCCATCAGTGAGAAGGCCGCCAGGGACTATGGCTACACCTTC. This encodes CAISEKAARDYGYTF.

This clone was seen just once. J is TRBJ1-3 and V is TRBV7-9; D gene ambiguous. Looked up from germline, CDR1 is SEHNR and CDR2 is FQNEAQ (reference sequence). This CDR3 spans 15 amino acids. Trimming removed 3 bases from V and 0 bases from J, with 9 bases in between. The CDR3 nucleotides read TGTGCCAGCAGCTTGGTACAGAGCTCTGGAAACACCATATATTTT. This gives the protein CASSLVQSSGNTIYF. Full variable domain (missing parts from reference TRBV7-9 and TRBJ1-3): DTGVSQNPRHKITKRGQNVTFRCDPISEHNRLYWYRQTLGQGPEFLTYFQNEAQLEKSRLLSDRFSAERPKGSFSTLEIQRTEQGDSAMYLCASSLVQSSGNTIYFGEGSWLTVV.

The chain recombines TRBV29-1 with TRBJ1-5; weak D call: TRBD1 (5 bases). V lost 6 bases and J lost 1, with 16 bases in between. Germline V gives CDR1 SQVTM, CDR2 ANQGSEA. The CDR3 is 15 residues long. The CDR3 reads CSVTTSTASNQPQHF. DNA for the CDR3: TGCAGCGTCACGACATCGACAGCAAGCAATCAGCCCCAGCATTTT.

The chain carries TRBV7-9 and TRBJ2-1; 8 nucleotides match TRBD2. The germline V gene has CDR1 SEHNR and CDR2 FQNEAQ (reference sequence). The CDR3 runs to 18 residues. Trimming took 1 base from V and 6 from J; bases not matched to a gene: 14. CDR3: CASSLVGRGGFTRNEQFF. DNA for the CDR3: TGTGCCAGCAGCTTAGTGGGTCGGGGGGGCTTCACCCGCAATGAGCAGTTCTTC.

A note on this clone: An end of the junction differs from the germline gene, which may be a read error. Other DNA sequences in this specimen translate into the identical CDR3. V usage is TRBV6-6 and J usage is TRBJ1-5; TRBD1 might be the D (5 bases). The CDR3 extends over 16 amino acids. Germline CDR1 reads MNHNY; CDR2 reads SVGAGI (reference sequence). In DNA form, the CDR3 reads TGTGCCAGCAGTCCTTCGACAGCTCATAGCAATCAACCCCAGCATTTT. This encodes CASSPSTAHSNQPQHF.

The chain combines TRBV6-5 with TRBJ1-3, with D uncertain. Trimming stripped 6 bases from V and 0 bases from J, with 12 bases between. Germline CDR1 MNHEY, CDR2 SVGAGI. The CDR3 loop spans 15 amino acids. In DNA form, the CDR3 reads TGTGCCAGCAGACGACAATCTAACTCTGGAAACACCATATATTTT. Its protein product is CASRRQSNSGNTIYF.

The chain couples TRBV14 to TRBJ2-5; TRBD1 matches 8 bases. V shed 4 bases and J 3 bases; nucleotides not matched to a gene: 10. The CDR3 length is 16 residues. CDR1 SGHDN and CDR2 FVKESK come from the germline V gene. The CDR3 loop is CASSRGLGTGKETQYF. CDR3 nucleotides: TGTGCCAGCAGCCGAGGGCTCGGGACAGGAAAAGAGACCCAGTACTTC.